This entry is about one T cell receptor beta chain. To make TCR beta libraries, researchers used iRepertoire HTBI primers and Arm-PCR of CDR3 regions. In the study's own analysis: The study identified 62 TRBV and 13 to 15 TRBJ segments across samples. TCRdb reanalysed the multiplex PCR reads using MiXCR and keeps one entry per CDR3 protein. The V and J calls come from TCRdb's annotation, not from the publication. The data contain some 330,000 distinct CDR3 sequences, approximately 25% of them singletons. Time point indicated: persistent/refractory GD, antithyroid drugs over 5 years with positive TRAb. Researchers made the TCR library from RNA that was extracted from PBMCs. The data are from a study of regulatory T cells in long-lasting Graves disease. The germline V and J ends were trimmed by 2 bases and 6 bases, with 9 bases remaining between them. This CDR3 is built from 13 residues. In germline, CDR1 is MNHEY, CDR2 SVGEGT.

Material: peripheral blood mononuclear cells (PBMCs), obtained when the disease was refractory, from a patient treated with antithyroid drugs. This chain joins TRBV6-2 or TRBV6-3 and TRBJ2-3, with unresolved D. This sequence originates from a woman aged 35 to 49 with Graves disease. For the CDR3, the DNA is TGTGCCAGCAGTTACGGTACAGTGGATACGCAGTATTTT. Its protein product is CASSYGTVDTQYF.